This T cell receptor beta chain came from a study of blood T cell repertoires in COVID-19. Authors' data handling: Using reference gene primer amplification, nucleated cell counts were estimated. Clones were read by immunoSEQ multiplex PCR, and TCRdb kept only the in-frame ones, dropping some. That table supplies the V and J calls and clone size; D and trimming were determined from the DNA. This sample has approximately 350,000 clones, with 86% found just once. Trimming shortened V by 5 bases and J by 8 bases, and 15 bases separated the two germline ends. This CDR3 comprises 14 residues. Germline CDR1 reads MNHEY; CDR2 reads SVGAGI.

The sequenced sample was peripheral blood. The chain uses TRBV6-5 and TRBJ1-4; maybe TRBD1 (6 bases). The sequence derives from an older woman with COVID-19, enrolled during active disease. The CDR3 DNA follows: TGTGCCAGCAGTCTACAGGGTTTTAAAGAAAAACTGTTTTTT. This translates into CASSLQGFKEKLFF.